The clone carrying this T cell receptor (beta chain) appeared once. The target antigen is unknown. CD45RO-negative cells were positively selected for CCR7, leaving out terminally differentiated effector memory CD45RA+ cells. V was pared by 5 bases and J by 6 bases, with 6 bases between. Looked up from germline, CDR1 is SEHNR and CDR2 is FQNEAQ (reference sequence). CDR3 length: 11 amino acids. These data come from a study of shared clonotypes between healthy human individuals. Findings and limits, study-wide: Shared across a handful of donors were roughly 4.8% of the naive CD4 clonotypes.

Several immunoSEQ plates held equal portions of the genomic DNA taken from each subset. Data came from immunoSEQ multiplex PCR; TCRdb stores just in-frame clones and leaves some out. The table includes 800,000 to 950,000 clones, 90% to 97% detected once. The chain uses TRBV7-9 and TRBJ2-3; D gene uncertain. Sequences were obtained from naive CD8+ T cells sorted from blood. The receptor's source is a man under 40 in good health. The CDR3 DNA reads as TGTGCCAGCAGCGGTGTGGATACGCAGTATTTT. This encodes CASSGVDTQYF.